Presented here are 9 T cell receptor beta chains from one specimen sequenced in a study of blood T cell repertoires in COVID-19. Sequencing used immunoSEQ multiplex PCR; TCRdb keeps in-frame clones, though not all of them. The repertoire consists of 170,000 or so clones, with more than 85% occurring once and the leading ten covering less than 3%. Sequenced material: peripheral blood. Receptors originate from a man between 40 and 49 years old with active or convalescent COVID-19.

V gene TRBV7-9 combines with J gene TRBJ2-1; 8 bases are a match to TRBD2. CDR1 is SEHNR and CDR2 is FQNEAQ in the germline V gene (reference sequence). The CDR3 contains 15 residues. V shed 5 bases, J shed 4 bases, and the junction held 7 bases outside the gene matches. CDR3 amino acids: CASSLGLAGYNEQFF. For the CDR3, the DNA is TGTGCCAGCAGCCTAGGACTAGCCGGGTACAATGAGCAGTTCTTC. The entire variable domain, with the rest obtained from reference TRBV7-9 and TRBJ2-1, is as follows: DTGVSQNPRHKITKRGQNVTFRCDPISEHNRLYWYRQTLGQGPEFLTYFQNEAQLEKSRLLSDRFSAERPKGSFSTLEIQRTEQGDSAMYLCASSLGLAGYNEQFFGPGTRLTVL.

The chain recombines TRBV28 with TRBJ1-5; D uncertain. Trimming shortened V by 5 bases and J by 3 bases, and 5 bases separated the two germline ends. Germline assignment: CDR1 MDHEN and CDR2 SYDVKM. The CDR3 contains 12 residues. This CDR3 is CASSPHNQPQHF. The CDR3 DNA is TGTGCCAGCAGTCCCCACAATCAGCCCCAGCATTTT.

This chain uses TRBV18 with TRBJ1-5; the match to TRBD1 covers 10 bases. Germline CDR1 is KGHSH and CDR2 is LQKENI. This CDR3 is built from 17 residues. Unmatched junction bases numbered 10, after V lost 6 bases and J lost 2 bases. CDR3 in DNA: TGTGCCAGCTCGGAACGGGTTGGGACAGGGGGCAATCAGCCCCAGCATTTT. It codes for CASSERVGTGGNQPQHF.

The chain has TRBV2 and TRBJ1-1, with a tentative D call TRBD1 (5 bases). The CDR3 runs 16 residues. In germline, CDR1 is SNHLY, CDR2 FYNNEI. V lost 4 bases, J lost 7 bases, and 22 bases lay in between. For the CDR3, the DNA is TGTGCCAGCAGTGGACAGCTCCGGGGGACGAATGGTGAAGCTTTCTTT. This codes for CASSGQLRGTNGEAFF.

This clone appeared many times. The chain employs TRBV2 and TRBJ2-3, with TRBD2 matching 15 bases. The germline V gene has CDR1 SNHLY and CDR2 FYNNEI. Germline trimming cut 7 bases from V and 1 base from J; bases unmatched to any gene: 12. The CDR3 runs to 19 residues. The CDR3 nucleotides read TGTGCCAGCACTGACCGTAGGACTAGCGGGGGGGCAGGCACAGATACGCAGTATTTT. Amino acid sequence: CASTDRRTSGGAGTDTQYF.

The CDR3 nucleotides read TGTGCCAGCATCGGGACAGGGGGTGATGAGCAGTTCTTC. This gives the protein CASIGTGGDEQFF. The chain employs TRBV5-4 and TRBJ2-1, with TRBD1 identical over 11 bases. This CDR3 contains 13 residues. Germline V lookup: CDR1 SGHNT, CDR2 YYREEE (reference sequence). Trimming removed 6 bases from V and 8 bases from J; junction bases left unmatched: 4.

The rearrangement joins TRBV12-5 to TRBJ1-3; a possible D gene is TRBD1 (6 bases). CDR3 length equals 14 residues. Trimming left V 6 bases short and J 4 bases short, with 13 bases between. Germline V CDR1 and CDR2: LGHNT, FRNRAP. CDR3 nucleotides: TGTGCTAGTGGCACAGGGCTATCCGGAAACACCATATATTTT. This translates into CASGTGLSGNTIYF.

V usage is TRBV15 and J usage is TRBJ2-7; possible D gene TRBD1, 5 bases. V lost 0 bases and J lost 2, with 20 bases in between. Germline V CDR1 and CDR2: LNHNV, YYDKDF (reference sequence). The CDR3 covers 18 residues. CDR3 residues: CATSRDGAALAATYEQYF. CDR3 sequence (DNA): TGTGCCACCAGCAGAGATGGGGCGGCCCTGGCCGCCACCTACGAGCAGTACTTC.

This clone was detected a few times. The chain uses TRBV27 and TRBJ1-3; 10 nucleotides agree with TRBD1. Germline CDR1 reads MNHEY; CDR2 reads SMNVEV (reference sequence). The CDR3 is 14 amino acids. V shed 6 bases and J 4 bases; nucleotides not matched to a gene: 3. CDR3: CASSETGGGNTIYF. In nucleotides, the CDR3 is TGTGCCAGCAGCGAGACAGGGGGCGGAAACACCATATATTTT.